This T cell receptor (beta chain) comes out of a study of CD8 T cells in Susac syndrome. Looking at the study overall: Active disease was present in about six of the sequenced Susac syndrome patients, and remission in roughly 8.

Definite or probable Susac syndrome was diagnosed using recently defined diagnostic criteria. Trimming took 3 bases from V and 7 from J, leaving 6 bases between them. CDR3 length: 11 residues. With random hexamers, about 0.45 to 1 ug RNA was reverse transcribed. TCRdb itself ran the immunoSEQ multiplex PCR reads through MiXCR, one entry per CDR3 protein. The table records about 190,000 distinct CDR3 sequences, 95% of them present only once. Sequencing was carried out using CD4+ T cells from PBMCs. The genes are TRBV12-3 or TRBV12-4 and TRBJ2-5; D perhaps matches TRBD2 (5 bases). This clonotype originated in a human donor with Susac syndrome. CDR3 DNA: TGTGCCAGCAGTTTCCGGGGGACCCAGTACTTC. This gives the protein CASSFRGTQYF.